The 18 T cell receptor beta chains below come from one sample, sequenced in a study of T cell responses to AZD1222 COVID-19 vaccine. Profiling relied on immunoSEQ multiplex PCR, and the TCRdb table lists in-frame clones only, not all of them. Of around 120,000 clones in the sample, roughly 92% are singletons; the top ten hold roughly 1%. Specimen: peripheral blood, collected 28 days after the second AZD1222 dose. The receptors come from an adult who received the AZD1222 COVID-19 vaccine.

The rearrangement links TRBV11-3 to TRBJ1-2; TRBD1 matches at 10 bases. V lost 5 bases and J lost 8; bases outside the gene matches: 14. Germline V lookup: CDR1 SGHNT, CDR2 YENEEA. The CDR3 runs to 16 residues. The CDR3 coding sequence is TGTGCCAGCAGCGCCCGGGGGACAGGGGATACCGGCGGCTACACCTTC. The encoded protein is CASSARGTGDTGGYTF.

The genes are TRBV7-9 and TRBJ2-1; D uncertain. Germline assignment: CDR1 SEHNR and CDR2 FQNEAQ (reference sequence). This CDR3 comprises 17 residues. Trimming stripped 5 bases from V and 2 bases from J, with 19 bases between. The CDR3 DNA reads as TGTGCCAGCAGCAGCAGCTCGGGCTTCATCCCCTACAATGAGCAGTTCTTC. Residues: CASSSSSGFIPYNEQFF.

This chain uses TRBV5-8 with TRBJ2-1; 10 nucleotides line up with TRBD2. CDR1 and CDR2 from the germline V gene are SGHTS and YDEGEE. With 7 bases clipped from V and 5 bases from J, the junction kept 9 bases outside the gene matches. The CDR3 extends over 15 amino acids. The CDR3 region has the DNA TGTGCCAGCCCAGAGCAGGGACTAGCGAACAATGAGCAGTTCTTC. Translating gives CASPEQGLANNEQFF.

With respect to this clone: Other DNA sequences in the same sample also yield this CDR3. V is TRBV18 and J is TRBJ1-2; possibly TRBD1 for D (5 bases). CDR3 length equals 13 residues. V shed 2 bases and J shed 1 base, with 5 bases lying between them. The germline V gene has CDR1 KGHSH and CDR2 LQKENI. CDR3 sequence: CASSPDSNYGYTF. CDR3 bases: TGTGCCAGCTCACCAGACAGTAACTATGGCTACACCTTC.

The chain uses TRBV6-5 and TRBJ1-2; 12 nucleotides line up with TRBD1. The CDR3 covers 15 residues. Germline lookup yields CDR1 MNHEY and CDR2 SVGAGI. J gave up 5 bases and V 4 bases, and 5 bases lay outside the gene matches. CDR3 protein: CASSFRDRGLYGYTF. CDR3 nucleotide sequence: TGTGCCAGCAGTTTCCGGGACAGGGGGCTATATGGCTACACCTTC.

In this sample, this clone turned up a few times. The CDR3, as DNA: TGTGCCTCGACGAAGGGGGACACTGAAGCTTTCTTT. Translation: CASTKGDTEAFF. V and J are TRBV6-5 and TRBJ1-1; the D gene is possibly TRBD1 (6 bases). Germline lookup yields CDR1 MNHEY and CDR2 SVGAGI. Between the trimmed V and J ends, which lost 11 bases and 3 bases, there was a span of 13 bases. This CDR3 region has 12 residues.

This chain connects TRBV29-1 to TRBJ1-3, with TRBD1 matching over 7 bases. V lost 0 bases, J lost 3 bases, and 2 bases stayed unmatched. There are 14 residues in the CDR3. The germline CDR1 and CDR2 sequences are SQVTM and ANQGSEA. The CDR3 spells CSVEDYRGGNTIYF. Written as DNA, the CDR3 is TGCAGCGTTGAAGATTACAGGGGTGGAAACACCATATATTTT.

The chain couples TRBV30 to TRBJ1-3; D unclear. Trimming shortened V by 1 base and J by 0 bases, and 7 bases separated the two germline ends. The germline CDR1 and CDR2 sequences are GTSNPN and SVGIG (reference sequence). The length of the CDR3 is 14 residues. CDR3 DNA: TGTGCCTGGAGTGGAACGGGCTCTGGAAACACCATATATTTT. Protein: CAWSGTGSGNTIYF.

The chain recombines TRBV3-1 (or the pseudogene TRBV3-2) with TRBJ2-1; the match to TRBD2 covers 7 bases. CDR1 and CDR2 from the germline V gene are LGHDT and YNNKEL (reference sequence). Trimming cost V 0 bases and J 4 bases; bases outside gene matches: 6. CDR3 size: 16 residues. The CDR3 DNA reads as TGTGCCAGCAGCCAAGAGGGGGACTACCTATACAATGAGCAGTTCTTC. Amino acids: CASSQEGDYLYNEQFF.

The gene calls are TRBV4-3 and TRBJ2-1, with D tentatively TRBD1 or TRBD2 (5 bases each). The CDR3 sequence is 18 residues long. The V gene lost 1 base and the J gene lost 0 bases, with 16 bases spanning the gap. Germline values: CDR1 LGHNA, CDR2 YSLEER. The CDR3 region has the DNA TGCGCCAGCAGCCAAGGGTCTGGTTCGGGACGCTCCTACAATGAGCAGTTCTTC. Its translation: CASSQGSGSGRSYNEQFF.

CDR3 sequence reads: CASSLRDAGNYEQYF. For the CDR3, the DNA is TGTGCCAGCAGCTTAAGGGACGCGGGGAACTACGAGCAGTACTTC. This rearrangement joins TRBV5-6 to TRBJ2-7, with D perhaps matching TRBD2 (6 bases). The CDR3 has 15 residues. V lost 2 bases to trimming and J lost 3 bases, with 15 bases between them. Germline V gives CDR1 SGHDT, CDR2 YYEEEE.

This chain connects TRBV28 to TRBJ2-7; D is perhaps TRBD2 (6 bases). Between the trimmed V and J ends, which lost 10 bases and 5 bases, there was a span of 21 bases. The V gene's germline CDR1 is MDHEN and CDR2 SYDVKM. The CDR3 spans 14 residues. The CDR3 DNA sequence: TGTGCCACCTTATTGGGGGGTGCAGGAGACGAGCAGTACTTC. Amino acid sequence: CATLLGGAGDEQYF. Full variable domain (missing parts from reference TRBV28 and TRBJ2-7): DVKVTQSSRYLVKRTGEKVFLECVQDMDHENMFWYRQDPGLGLRLIYFSYDVKMKEKGDIPEGYSVSREKKERFSLILESASTNQTSMYLCATLLGGAGDEQYFGPGTRLTVT.

The CDR3 sequence: CASSKRDSFGNTEAFF. DNA of the CDR3: TGTGCCAGCAGCAAAAGGGACAGCTTTGGGAACACTGAAGCTTTCTTT. The rearrangement joins TRBV21-1 to TRBJ1-1; the listed D gene, TRBD1, was not tested against the DNA. TRBV21-1 corresponds to a pseudogene. The CDR3 runs 16 residues.

V usage is TRBV10-3 and J usage is TRBJ2-1; the D is unclear. This CDR3 is 11 amino acids long. Trimming cost V 2 bases and J 10 bases, with 6 bases left between them. CDR1 ENHRY and CDR2 SYGVKD come from the germline V gene. The CDR3 DNA is TGTGCCATCAGTGAGGACATAGAGCAGTTCTTC. Amino acid sequence: CAISEDIEQFF.

The rearrangement uses TRBV7-9 and TRBJ2-2; no reliable D call. With 5 bases removed from V and 0 bases from J, the gap between germline ends came to 10 bases. This CDR3 contains 15 residues. The germline gives CDR1 SEHNR, CDR2 FQNEAQ (reference sequence). The CDR3: CASSPSIANTGELFF. CDR3 DNA sequence: TGTGCCAGCAGCCCCTCTATCGCGAACACCGGGGAGCTGTTTTTT.

The chain carries TRBV9 and TRBJ2-3; TRBD2 agrees at 14 bases. Per the germline V gene, CDR1 is SGDLS and CDR2 is YYNGEE. Losses at the gene ends were 3 bases for V and 8 bases for J; bases not matched to a gene: 8. CDR3 length equals 16 residues. The CDR3 sequence is CASSAPGLAGAGTQYF. For the CDR3, the DNA is TGTGCCAGCAGCGCTCCGGGACTAGCGGGAGCTGGTACGCAGTATTTT.

This clone came up many times. The chain employs TRBV6-1 and TRBJ1-5; 8 bases fit TRBD1. Germline CDR1 MNHNS, CDR2 SASEGT. V dropped 3 bases and J dropped 1; count of bases not matched to a gene: 5. The CDR3 runs to 16 residues. The DNA for the CDR3 is TGTGCCAGCAGTGAGAGACAGGGGAAGAGCAATCAGCCCCAGCATTTT. Translated: CASSERQGKSNQPQHF.

In DNA form, the CDR3 reads TGTGCCAGTAGTGTATCCGGGACAGGGGGCCTTCCCTACACCTTC. It specifies CASSVSGTGGLPYTF. The chain has TRBV19 and TRBJ1-2, with 12 positions matching TRBD1. With V trimmed by 5 bases and J by 10 bases, 11 bases remained unmatched. The CDR3 runs to 15 residues. CDR1 and CDR2 (germline): LNHDA, SQIVND (reference sequence).